The sequence of this TCR beta chain was determined in a study of blood T cell repertoires in COVID-19. Study-level information: The United States, Italy and Spain were the sources of the acute and convalescent COVID-19 samples. T cells, B-cell-depleted T cells, or PBMCs provided the cDNA or gDNA that served as material.

As handled by the study authors: The authors estimated nucleated cell counts from reference gene primer amplification. Libraries were prepared by immunoSEQ multiplex PCR; TCRdb keeps only in-frame clonotypes and omits some of them. Clone size and V and J calls were adopted from that table, with D and trimming inferred from the DNA. The sample lists about 370,000 clones; 80% to 90% were seen once. Trimming left V 7 bases short and J 0 bases short, with 15 bases between. Germline values: CDR1 MNHEY, CDR2 SVGAGI. This CDR3 has 15 amino acids. The cohort comprised adults aged roughly 18 to 95 years residing in under 30 US areas.

The chain has TRBV6-5 and TRBJ2-5, with D maybe TRBD2 (6 bases). The sequence was collected from a man aged 18 to 35 who had recovered from COVID-19. Sequences were obtained from PBMCs or T cells enriched from blood (not recorded which). The CDR3 here is CASKEAGNYQETQYF. The CDR3 region has the DNA TGTGCCAGCAAGGAGGCGGGGAATTACCAAGAGACCCAGTACTTC.